The source of this TCR beta chain is a study of blood T cell repertoires in COVID-19. The study recruited people aged about 18 to 95 years across more than 20 US areas. Donors were grouped by their self-reported clinical history. No more than 2 weeks before study entry, exposed participants had met a case of COVID-19. This CDR3 comprises 14 residues. V lost 0 bases and J 3 bases, leaving 9 bases between the germline ends. Germline CDR1 SGHNT, CDR2 YYREEE (reference sequence). How the authors handled the data: Amplification with reference gene primers provided the estimates of nucleated cell counts. Sequenced by immunoSEQ multiplex PCR; TCRdb stores in-frame clones only, minus some. The D gene and trimming were derived from the DNA, and the V and J assignments and clone size from that table. The table includes approximately 400,000 clones, just over 90% detected once.

The chain employs TRBV5-4 and TRBJ1-1, with D possibly matching TRBD1 (6 bases). Sequenced input: PBMCs or T cells enriched from blood (not recorded which). The sequence came from a woman between 40 and 50 years old who had been exposed to COVID-19. The CDR3 sequence: CASSLVGGDTEAFF. Written as DNA, the CDR3 is TGTGCCAGCAGCTTGGTAGGGGGGGACACTGAAGCTTTCTTT.